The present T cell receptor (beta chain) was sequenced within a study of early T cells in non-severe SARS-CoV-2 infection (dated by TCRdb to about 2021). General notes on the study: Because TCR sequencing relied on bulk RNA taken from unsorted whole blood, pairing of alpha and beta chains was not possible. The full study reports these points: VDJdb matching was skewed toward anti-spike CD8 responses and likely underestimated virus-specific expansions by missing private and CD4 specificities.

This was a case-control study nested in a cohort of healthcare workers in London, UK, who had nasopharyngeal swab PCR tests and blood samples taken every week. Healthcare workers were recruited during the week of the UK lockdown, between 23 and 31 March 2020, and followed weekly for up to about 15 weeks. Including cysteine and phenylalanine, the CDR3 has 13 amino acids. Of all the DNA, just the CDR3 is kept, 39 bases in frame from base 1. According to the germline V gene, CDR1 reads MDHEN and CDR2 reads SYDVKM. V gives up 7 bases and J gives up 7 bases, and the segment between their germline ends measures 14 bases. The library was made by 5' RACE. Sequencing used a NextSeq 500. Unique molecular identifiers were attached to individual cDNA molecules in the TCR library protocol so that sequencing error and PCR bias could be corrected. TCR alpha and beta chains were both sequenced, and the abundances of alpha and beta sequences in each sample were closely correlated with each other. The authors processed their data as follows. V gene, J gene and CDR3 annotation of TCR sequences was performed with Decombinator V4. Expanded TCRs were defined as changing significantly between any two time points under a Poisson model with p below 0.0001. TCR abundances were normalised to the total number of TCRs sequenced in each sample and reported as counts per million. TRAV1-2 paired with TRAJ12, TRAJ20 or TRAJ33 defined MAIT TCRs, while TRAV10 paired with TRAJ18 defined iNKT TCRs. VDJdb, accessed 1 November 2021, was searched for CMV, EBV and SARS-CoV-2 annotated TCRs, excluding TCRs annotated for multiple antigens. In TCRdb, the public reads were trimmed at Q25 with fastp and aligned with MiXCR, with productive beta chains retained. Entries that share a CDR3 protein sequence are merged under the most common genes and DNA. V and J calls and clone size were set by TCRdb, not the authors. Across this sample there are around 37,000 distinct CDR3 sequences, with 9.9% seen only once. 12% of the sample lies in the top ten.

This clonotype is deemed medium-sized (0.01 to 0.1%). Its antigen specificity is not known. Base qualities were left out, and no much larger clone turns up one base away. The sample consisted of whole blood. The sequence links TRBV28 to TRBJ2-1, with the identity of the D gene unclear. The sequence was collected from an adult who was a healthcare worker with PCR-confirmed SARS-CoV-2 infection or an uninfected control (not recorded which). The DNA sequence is TGTGCCAGCACCCCTCTGGGAAGGAATGAGCAGTTCTTC. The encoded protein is CASTPLGRNEQFF.